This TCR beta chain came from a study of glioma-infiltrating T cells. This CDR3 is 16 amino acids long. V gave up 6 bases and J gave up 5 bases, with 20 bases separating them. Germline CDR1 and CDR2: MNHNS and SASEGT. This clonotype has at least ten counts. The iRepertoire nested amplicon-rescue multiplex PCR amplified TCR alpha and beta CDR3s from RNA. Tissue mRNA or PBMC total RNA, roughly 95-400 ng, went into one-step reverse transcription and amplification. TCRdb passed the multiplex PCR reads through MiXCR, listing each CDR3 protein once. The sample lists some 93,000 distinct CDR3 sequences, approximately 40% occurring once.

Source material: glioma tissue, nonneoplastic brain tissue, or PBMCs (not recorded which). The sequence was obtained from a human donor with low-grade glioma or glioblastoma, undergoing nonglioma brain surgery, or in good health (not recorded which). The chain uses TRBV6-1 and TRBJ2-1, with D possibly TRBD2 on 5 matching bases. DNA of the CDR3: TGTGCCAGCAGCCACCGACGGACTGATTTACACAATGAGCAGTTCTTC. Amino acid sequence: CASSHRRTDLHNEQFF.